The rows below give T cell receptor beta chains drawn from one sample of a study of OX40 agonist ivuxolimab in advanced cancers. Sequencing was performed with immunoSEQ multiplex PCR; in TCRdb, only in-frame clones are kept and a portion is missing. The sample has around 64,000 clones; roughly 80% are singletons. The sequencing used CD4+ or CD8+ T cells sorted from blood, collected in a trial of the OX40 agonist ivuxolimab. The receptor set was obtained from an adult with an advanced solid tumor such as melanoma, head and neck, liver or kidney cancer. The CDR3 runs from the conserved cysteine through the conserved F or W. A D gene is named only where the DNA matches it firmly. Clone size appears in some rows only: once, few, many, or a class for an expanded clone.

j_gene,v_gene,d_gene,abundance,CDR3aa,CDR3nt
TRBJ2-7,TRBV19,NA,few,CASSNRQSGQYF,TGTGCCAGTAGTAACAGACAATCCGGGCAGTACTTC
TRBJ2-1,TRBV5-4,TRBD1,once,CASSPRQGVPEQFF,TGTGCCAGCAGCCCTCGACAGGGGGTCCCTGAGCAGTTCTTC
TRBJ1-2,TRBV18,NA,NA,CASSSGTHLIYGYTF,TGTGCCAGCTCGTCAGGGACCCACCTGATATATGGCTACACCTTC
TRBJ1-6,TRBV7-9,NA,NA,CASSGSNSPLHF,TGTGCCAGCAGCGGGAGCAATTCACCCCTCCACTTT
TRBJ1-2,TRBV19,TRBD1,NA,CASKTQGALYGYTF,TGTGCCAGTAAGACTCAGGGGGCTCTTTATGGCTACACCTTC
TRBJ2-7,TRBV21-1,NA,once,CASSKVTHGRARVREQYF,TGTGCCAGCAGCAAAGTTACCCACGGGAGGGCCAGGGTCCGCGAGCAGTACTTC
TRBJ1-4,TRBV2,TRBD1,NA,CASRFGTGGRKLFF,TGTGCCAGCAGGTTCGGGACAGGCGGCCGAAAACTGTTTTTT
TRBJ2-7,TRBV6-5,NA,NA,CASSGAGFYEQYF,TGTGCCAGCTCTGGGGCAGGGTTCTACGAGCAGTACTTC
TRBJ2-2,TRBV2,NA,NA,CASSEAQEDPTGELFF,TGTGCCAGCAGTGAAGCGCAGGAGGACCCCACCGGGGAGCTGTTTTTT
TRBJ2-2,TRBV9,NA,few,CASSVYSSGELFF,TGTGCCAGCAGCGTATACTCGTCCGGGGAGCTGTTTTTT
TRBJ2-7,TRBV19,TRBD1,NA,CASTPFRDRSSYEQYF,TGTGCCAGTACCCCTTTTAGGGACAGGAGCTCCTACGAGCAGTACTTC
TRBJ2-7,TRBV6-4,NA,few,CASSDSGHEQYF,TGTGCCAGCAGTGACTCGGGACACGAGCAGTACTTC
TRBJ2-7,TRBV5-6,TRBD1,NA,CASSITGTGSYEQYF,TGTGCCAGCAGCATCACCGGGACAGGAAGCTACGAGCAGTACTTC
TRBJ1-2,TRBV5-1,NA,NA,CASSLGGPGGYTF,TGCGCCAGCAGCTTGGGAGGTCCCGGTGGCTACACCTTC
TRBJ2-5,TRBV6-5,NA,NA,CASTGLETQYF,TGTGCCAGCACCGGGTTGGAGACCCAGTACTTC
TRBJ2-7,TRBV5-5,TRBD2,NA,CASSPRGGGSPTYEQYF,TGTGCCAGCAGCCCTCGGGGGGGCGGGAGCCCAACCTACGAGCAGTACTTC
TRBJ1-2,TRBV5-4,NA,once,CASTALGNYGYTF,TGTGCCAGCACCGCCCTGGGGAACTATGGCTACACCTTC
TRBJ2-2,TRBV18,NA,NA,CASSPGALNTGELFF,TGTGCCAGCTCACCGGGAGCTTTGAACACCGGGGAGCTGTTTTTT
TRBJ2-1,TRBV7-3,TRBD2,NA,CASSWTSGSDEQFF,TGTGCCAGCAGCTGGACTAGCGGGAGTGATGAGCAGTTCTTC
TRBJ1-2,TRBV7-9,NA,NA,CASSSPGAGADYGYTF,TGTGCCAGCAGCTCCCCGGGGGCAGGGGCTGACTATGGCTACACCTTC
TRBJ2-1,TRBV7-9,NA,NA,CASSSADRYNEQFF,TGTGCCAGCAGCTCCGCAGACAGGTACAATGAGCAGTTCTTC
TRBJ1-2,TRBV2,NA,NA,CASREPGQSSYTF,TGTGCCAGCAGGGAACCCGGACAGTCGTCCTACACCTTC
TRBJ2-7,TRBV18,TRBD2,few,CASSPGTSGRAVHEQYF,TGTGCCAGCTCCCCAGGGACTAGCGGGAGGGCTGTCCACGAGCAGTACTTC
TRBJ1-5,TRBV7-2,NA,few,CASSKTYDEPQHF,TGTGCCAGCAGCAAAACCTATGACGAGCCCCAGCATTTT
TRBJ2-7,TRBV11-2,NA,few,CASTPSQGFDEQYF,TGTGCCAGCACCCCATCGCAGGGTTTCGACGAGCAGTACTTC
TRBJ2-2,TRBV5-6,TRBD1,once,CASSLRGHRGRYTGELFF,TGTGCCAGCAGCTTGAGGGGTCACAGGGGGAGGTATACCGGGGAGCTGTTTTTT
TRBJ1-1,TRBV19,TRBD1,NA,CASSVGTGRSMNTEAFF,TGTGCCAGTAGTGTCGGGACAGGGCGTTCTATGAACACTGAAGCTTTCTTT
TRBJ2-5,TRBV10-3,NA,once,CAISESWFPETQYF,TGTGCCATCAGTGAGTCGTGGTTTCCAGAGACCCAGTACTTC
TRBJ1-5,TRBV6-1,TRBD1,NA,CASSEKGAYQPQHF,TGTGCCAGCAGTGAGAAGGGGGCCTATCAGCCCCAGCATTTT
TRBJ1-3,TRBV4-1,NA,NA,CASSHHRRQAPRLWKHHIF,TGCGCCAGCAGCCACCACCGGCGACAGGCCCCCCGACTCTGGAAACACCATATATTT
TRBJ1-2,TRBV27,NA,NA,CASSSERAASGYTF,TGTGCCAGCAGTTCCGAGAGGGCAGCCTCTGGCTACACCTTC
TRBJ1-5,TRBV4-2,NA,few,CASSQDRAGNQPQHF,TGTGCCAGCAGCCAAGATAGGGCGGGGAATCAGCCCCAGCATTTT
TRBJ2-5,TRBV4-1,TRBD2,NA,CASSQQGAGGRGDQYF,TGCGCCAGCAGCCAACAAGGGGCGGGAGGCCGCGGGGACCAGTACTTC
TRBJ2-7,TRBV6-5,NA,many,CASSPPGRVLYEQYF,TGTGCCAGCAGTCCGCCGGGACGGGTCCTCTACGAGCAGTACTTC
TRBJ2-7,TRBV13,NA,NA,CASSLGEYEQYF,TGTGCCAGCAGCTTAGGCGAATACGAGCAGTACTTC
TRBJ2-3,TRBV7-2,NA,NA,CASILGLTPTDTQYF,TGTGCCAGCATCTTAGGACTGACCCCCACAGATACGCAGTATTTT
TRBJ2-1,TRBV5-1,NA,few,CASSTGVYNEQFF,TGCGCCAGCAGCACGGGGGTGTACAATGAGCAGTTCTTC
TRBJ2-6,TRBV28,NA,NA,CASRLRTGSGANVLTF,TGTGCCAGCAGACTCAGGACGGGCTCTGGGGCCAACGTCCTGACTTTC
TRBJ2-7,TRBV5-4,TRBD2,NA,CASSVGLASSYEQYF,TGTGCCAGCAGCGTTGGACTAGCGAGCTCCTACGAGCAGTACTTC
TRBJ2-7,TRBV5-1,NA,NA,CASSFRVRAGTTSYEQYF,TGCGCCAGCAGCTTTAGAGTACGGGCCGGGACGACCTCCTACGAGCAGTACTTC
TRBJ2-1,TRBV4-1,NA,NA,CASSNYNEQFF,TGCGCCAGCAGCAATTACAATGAGCAGTTCTTC
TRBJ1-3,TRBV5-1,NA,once,CASTPGGSGNTIYF,TGCGCCAGCACCCCCGGGGGCTCTGGAAACACCATATATTTT
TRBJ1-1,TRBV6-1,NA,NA,CASSWGSTEAFF,TGTGCCAGCAGTTGGGGCTCCACTGAAGCTTTCTTT
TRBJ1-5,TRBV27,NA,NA,CASSPTSGSGLFGQPQHF,TGTGCCAGCAGTCCTACCTCGGGCAGTGGCCTCTTCGGGCAGCCCCAGCATTTT
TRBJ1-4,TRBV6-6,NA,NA,CASSLPGEKLFF,TGTGCCAGCAGCCTCCCCGGCGAAAAACTGTTTTTT
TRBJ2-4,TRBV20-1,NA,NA,CSATGTNIQYF,TGCAGTGCTACTGGCACAAACATTCAGTACTTC
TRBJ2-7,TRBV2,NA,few,CASLGLISYEQYF,TGTGCCAGCCTAGGCCTTATTTCCTACGAGCAGTACTTC
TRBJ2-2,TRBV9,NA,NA,CASSVDMSGELFF,TGTGCCAGCAGCGTAGATATGAGCGGGGAGCTGTTTTTT
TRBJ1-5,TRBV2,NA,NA,CASSENRDTDNQPQHF,TGTGCCAGCAGTGAAAATAGGGACACCGACAATCAGCCCCAGCATTTT
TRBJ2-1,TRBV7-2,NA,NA,CASSFTSKGEQFF,TGTGCCAGCAGCTTCACTAGCAAGGGTGAGCAGTTCTTC
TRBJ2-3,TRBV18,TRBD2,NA,CASSPPGGSTDTQYF,TGTGCCAGCTCACCACCGGGGGGGAGCACAGATACGCAGTATTTT
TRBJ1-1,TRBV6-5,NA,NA,CASSRQGAVGTEAFF,TGTGCCAGCAGTCGTCAGGGAGCCGTGGGCACTGAAGCTTTCTTT
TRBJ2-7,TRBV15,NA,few,CATSRSFGQTYEQYF,TGTGCCACCAGCCGATCCTTCGGACAGACATACGAGCAGTACTTC
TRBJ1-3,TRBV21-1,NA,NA,CASSKGIQLGSGNTIYF,TGTGCCAGCAGCAAAGGTATACAGTTAGGCTCTGGAAACACCATATATTTT